These 19 T cell receptor beta chains originate from one sample sequenced in a study of blood T cell repertoires in COVID-19. Here immunoSEQ multiplex PCR was the method, and the copy in TCRdb shows in-frame clones only, minus some. Counted here are a few hundred thousand clones, around four fifths occurring once; the ten biggest clones make up less than 6%. What was sequenced was peripheral blood. The origin of the receptors is a man aged 60 to 69 who had recovered from COVID-19.

This sequence joins TRBV6-5 and TRBJ2-5; 11 bases agree with TRBD2. The CDR3 totals 15 residues. Unmatched junction bases numbered 7, after V lost 5 bases and J lost 5 bases. Germline V gene sequence: CDR1 MNHEY, CDR2 SVGAGI. CDR3 sequence (DNA): TGTGCCAGCAGTCAACTAGCGGGAGTTGCTGAGACCCAGTACTTC. Protein product: CASSQLAGVAETQYF.

The rearrangement links TRBV5-4 to TRBJ2-1; TRBD1 agrees at 12 bases. CDR3 size: 16 residues. The germline gives CDR1 SGHNT, CDR2 YYREEE (reference sequence). J gave up 7 bases and V 4 bases, and 9 bases lay outside the gene matches. CDR3 coding DNA: TGTGCCAGCAGCGTGCGCCGGGACAGGGGGCAGAATGAGCAGTTCTTC. Its protein product is CASSVRRDRGQNEQFF.

The CDR3 DNA follows: TGCGCCAGCAGCCCCGGAAGCGGGGGCCGCTCCTACAATGAGCAGTTCTTC. It encodes CASSPGSGGRSYNEQFF. V and J are TRBV5-1 and TRBJ2-1; 8 nucleotides agree with TRBD2. CDR1 is SGHRS and CDR2 is YFSETQ in the germline V gene. The CDR3 is 17 residues long. V dropped 4 bases and J dropped 0; count of bases not matched to a gene: 9. Filled out from reference TRBV5-1 and TRBJ2-1, the complete variable domain reads KAGVTQTPRYLIKTRGQQVTLSCSPISGHRSVSWYQQTPGQGLQFLFEYFSETQRNKGNFPGRFSGRQFSNSRSEMNVSTLELGDSALYLCASSPGSGGRSYNEQFFGPGTRLTVL.

This chain uses TRBV4-1 with TRBJ1-2; perhaps TRBD1 as D (6 bases). The CDR3 extends over 15 amino acids. Germline V lookup: CDR1 MGHRA, CDR2 YSYEKL. The V gene lost 0 bases and the J gene lost 8 bases, with 16 bases spanning the gap. The CDR3 DNA follows: TGCGCCAGCAGCCAAGAGGGGGCAGGGGCAGACGGCTACACCTTC. Its translation is CASSQEGAGADGYTF.

This rearrangement joins TRBV5-5 to TRBJ2-7; TRBD1 matches 9 bases. The germline CDR1 and CDR2 sequences are SGHKS and YYEKEE (reference sequence). V trimming: 4 bases; J trimming: 6 bases; junction bases outside the gene matches: 11. The CDR3 runs 15 residues. This CDR3 is CASSPAGTGNREQYF. CDR3 DNA: TGTGCCAGCAGCCCCGCAGGGACAGGGAATCGCGAGCAGTACTTC.

The chain links TRBV6-5 to TRBJ2-2; 7 bases line up with TRBD2. CDR1 is MNHEY, CDR2 SVGAGI, per germline. With 10 bases clipped from V and 2 bases from J, the junction kept 1 base outside the gene matches. There are 12 residues in the CDR3. The CDR3 DNA is TGTGCCACGGGGGGAAACACCGGGGAGCTGTTTTTT. This encodes CATGGNTGELFF.

CDR3 DNA sequence: TGTGCCACCCAGTTGGGGGGGATCTATGGCTACACCTTC. This codes for CATQLGGIYGYTF. This chain joins TRBV6-6 and TRBJ1-2, with TRBD1 as a possible D gene (5 bases). The germline CDR1 and CDR2 sequences are MNHNY and SVGAGI (reference sequence). The CDR3 totals 13 residues. V was shortened by 10 bases and J by 4 bases, with 16 bases between the two germline ends.

The rearrangement joins TRBV7-3 to TRBJ2-7, with 9 positions matching TRBD1. The V gene end was trimmed by 2 bases and the J gene end by 6 bases; junction bases not matched to a gene: 8. Germline lookup yields CDR1 SGHTA and CDR2 FQGTGA. The length of the CDR3 is 15 residues. The CDR3 sequence is CASSLPRHRGREQYF. For the CDR3, the DNA is TGTGCCAGCAGCTTACCCCGACACAGGGGGCGCGAGCAGTACTTC.

This rearrangement joins TRBV2 to TRBJ2-3; TRBD1 might be the D (5 bases). The V gene's germline CDR1 is SNHLY and CDR2 FYNNEI. This CDR3 comprises 17 residues. V was cut by 7 bases and J by 0 bases, with 20 bases left in between. This chain's CDR3 is CASTRKGGAASTDTQYF. CDR3 nucleotides: TGTGCCAGCACAAGAAAGGGTGGGGCTGCCAGCACAGATACGCAGTATTTT. Full variable domain (missing parts from reference TRBV2 and TRBJ2-3): EPEVTQTPSHQVTQMGQEVILRCVPISNHLYFYWYRQILGQKVEFLVSFYNNEISEKSEIFDDQFSVERPDGSNFTLKIRSTKLEDSAMYFCASTRKGGAASTDTQYFGPGTRLTVL.

The table lists this clone with a count of one. This rearrangement joins TRBV18 to TRBJ1-2, with D hard to call. V lost 2 bases and J 7 bases, leaving 11 bases between the germline ends. This CDR3 is 13 amino acids long. Per germline, CDR1 KGHSH and CDR2 LQKENI. CDR3 protein: CASSPMNGFGYTF. The CDR3 nucleotides are TGTGCCAGCTCACCAATGAACGGGTTTGGCTACACCTTC.

The chain is built from TRBV7-8 and TRBJ1-1; D ambiguous. This CDR3 comprises 13 residues. V was shortened by 1 base and J by 5 bases, with 8 bases between the two germline ends. CDR1 is SGHVS, CDR2 FQNEAQ, per germline. This CDR3 reads CASSLGQGTEAFF. DNA for the CDR3: TGTGCCAGCAGCTTAGGACAAGGTACTGAAGCTTTCTTT.

The gene calls are TRBV19 and TRBJ1-1; no definite D call. Trimming shortened V by 7 bases and J by 4 bases, and 7 bases separated the two germline ends. Germline lookup yields CDR1 LNHDA and CDR2 SQIVND (reference sequence). This CDR3 contains 11 residues. The CDR3 region has the DNA TGTGCCAGTACCCCAGTCACTGAAGCTTTCTTT. It translates to CASTPVTEAFF. Filled out from reference TRBV19 and TRBJ1-1, the complete variable domain reads DGGITQSPKYLFRKEGQNVTLSCEQNLNHDAMYWYRQDPGQGLRLIYYSQIVNDFQKGDIAEGYSVSREKKESFPLTVTSAQKNPTAFYLCASTPVTEAFFGQGTRLTVV.

The chain is built from TRBV7-9 and TRBJ2-1; TRBD2 matches at 11 bases. J lost 1 base, V lost 6 bases, and 5 bases had no gene match. The CDR3 sequence is 16 residues long. CDR1 SEHNR and CDR2 FQNEAQ come from the germline V gene (reference sequence). As DNA, the CDR3 is TGTGCCAGCAGTACTAGCGGGAGCGGGTCCTACAATGAGCAGTTCTTC. This translates into CASSTSGSGSYNEQFF. The variable domain in full, with the rest retrieved from reference TRBV7-9 and TRBJ2-1, is DTGVSQNPRHKITKRGQNVTFRCDPISEHNRLYWYRQTLGQGPEFLTYFQNEAQLEKSRLLSDRFSAERPKGSFSTLEIQRTEQGDSAMYLCASSTSGSGSYNEQFFGPGTRLTVL.

The V gene is TRBV5-1, the J gene TRBJ2-7, with D possibly TRBD1 on 6 matching bases. The germline gives CDR1 SGHRS, CDR2 YFSETQ. The CDR3 length is 13 residues. V lost 5 bases and J lost 6, with 15 bases in between. DNA of the CDR3: TGCGCCAGCAGTTGGACAGACGTTAGCGAGCAGTACTTC. This codes for CASSWTDVSEQYF.

V gene TRBV3-1 (or the pseudogene TRBV3-2) combines with J gene TRBJ1-1; D gene ambiguous. The CDR3 runs to 13 residues. Germline V CDR1 and CDR2: LGHDT, YNNKEL (reference sequence). The ends were cut back, 4 bases at V and 0 bases at J, with 6 bases in the middle. In DNA, the CDR3 is TGTGCCAGCAGCCCCACAATGAACACTGAAGCTTTCTTT. Translated: CASSPTMNTEAFF.

The rearrangement links TRBV19 to TRBJ1-1; D possibly corresponds to TRBD1 (5 bases). The CDR3 contains 13 residues. Trimming shortened V by 6 bases and J by 3 bases, and 11 bases separated the two germline ends. Germline loops: CDR1 LNHDA, CDR2 SQIVND (reference sequence). CDR3 in DNA: TGTGCCAGTAGGGGGCGCGGGGACACTGAAGCTTTCTTT. This gives the protein CASRGRGDTEAFF. The full variable domain, with the rest looked up from reference TRBV19 and TRBJ1-1, is DGGITQSPKYLFRKEGQNVTLSCEQNLNHDAMYWYRQDPGQGLRLIYYSQIVNDFQKGDIAEGYSVSREKKESFPLTVTSAQKNPTAFYLCASRGRGDTEAFFGQGTRLTVV.

V is TRBV5-1 and J is TRBJ2-2, with 9 bases fitting TRBD1. V was clipped by 2 bases and J by 5 bases; unmatched bases: 13. Germline lookup yields CDR1 SGHRS and CDR2 YFSETQ. The CDR3 runs 18 residues. This CDR3 reads CASSLGVGTGRRTGELFF. The DNA for the CDR3 is TGCGCCAGCAGCTTAGGGGTCGGGACAGGGCGGCGGACCGGGGAGCTGTTTTTT.

The chain joins TRBV6-5 to TRBJ1-1; perhaps TRBD1 as D (6 bases). This CDR3 contains 15 residues. The V gene's germline CDR1 is MNHEY and CDR2 SVGAGI. Trimming left V 7 bases short and J 6 bases short, with 21 bases between. CDR3 region: CASIPPTGKSSEAFF. CDR3 sequence (DNA): TGTGCCAGCATCCCGCCGACAGGAAAGAGTTCTGAAGCTTTCTTT.

V usage is TRBV27 and J usage is TRBJ1-5; TRBD1 matches at 7 bases. The CDR3 contains 16 residues. CDR1 is MNHEY, CDR2 SMNVEV, per germline (reference sequence). The V gene end was trimmed by 7 bases and the J gene end by 6 bases; junction bases not matched to a gene: 15. The CDR3 DNA follows: TGTGCCAGCAAAAGATCGGGACAGCCGGGGTTTCAGCCCCAGCATTTT. Its protein product is CASKRSGQPGFQPQHF.